This T cell receptor (beta chain) stems from a study of shared clonotypes between healthy human individuals. Study details: The cohort had two women and a few men, ages 18 to 49.

Whole-study results and caveats: Sharing of clonotypes among donors was expected to vary with sequencing depth.

In regard to this clone: Its antigen remains unidentified.

CDR1 and CDR2 from the germline V gene are SGHNT and YENEEA. V lost 3 bases and J lost 0, with 5 bases in between. The CDR3 runs 14 residues. The protocol was immunoSEQ multiplex PCR, while the TCRdb copy is restricted to in-frame clones and leaves out a portion. Among 400,000 to 500,000 clones listed, 70% to 85% were seen once. The sequenced material came from PBMCs. The sequence was collected from a woman aged 35 to 49 in good health. Some clones in this sample may be carry-over from other donors' samples. This rearrangement joins TRBV11-3 to TRBJ2-2; D gene uncertain. The CDR3 loop is CASSLMSNTGELFF. CDR3 DNA sequence: TGTGCCAGCAGCTTGATGTCGAACACCGGGGAGCTGTTTTTT.